A selection of T cell receptor beta chains follows, all from one sample in a study of blood T cells in healthy people across ages. TCRdb recomputed calls from the 5' RACE reads with MiXCR, one row per CDR3 protein. The sample carries roughly 1,300,000 distinct CDR3 sequences, approximately 60% recorded once. The specimen sequenced was blood. The source is a man between 18 and 35 years old in good health. Both conserved end residues are part of each CDR3. A D gene is named only where the DNA matches it firmly. For some rows the clone size is stated as once, few or many, or as a class when expanded; others skip it.

size: NA
V: TRBV27
D: TRBD1
J: TRBJ2-3
length: 16
CDR3: CASSTNRDRVTDTQYF
DNA: TGTGCCAGCAGCACCAACCGGGACAGGGTAACAGATACGCAGTATTTT

size: NA
V: TRBV9
D: NA
J: TRBJ1-2
length: 14
CDR3: CASSEGPYGYGYTF
DNA: TGTGCCAGCAGCGAGGGGCCCTATGGATATGGCTACACCTTC

size: NA
V: TRBV20-1
D: TRBD1
J: TRBJ1-2
length: 14
CDR3: CSVDGTGQFYGYTF
DNA: TGCAGTGTTGACGGGACAGGACAGTTCTATGGCTACACCTTC

size: NA
V: TRBV5-1
D: NA
J: TRBJ2-4
length: 15
CDR3: CASSPGTAPENIQYF
DNA: TGCGCCAGCAGCCCCGGGACCGCCCCGGAAAACATTCAGTACTTC

size: NA
V: TRBV7-9
D: TRBD1
J: TRBJ1-4
length: 14
CDR3: CASSFGQGAEKLFF
DNA: TGTGCCAGCAGCTTTGGACAGGGGGCGGAAAAACTGTTTTTT

size: NA
V: TRBV6-5
D: NA
J: TRBJ2-1
length: 13
CDR3: CASGSGVGNEQFF
DNA: TGTGCCAGCGGGTCAGGGGTCGGCAATGAGCAGTTCTTC

size: NA
V: TRBV7-2
D: TRBD2
J: TRBJ2-1
length: 16
CDR3: CASSLGGGNSYNEQFF
DNA: TGTGCCAGCAGCTTAGGCGGGGGAAACTCCTACAATGAGCAGTTCTTC

size: few
V: TRBV29-1
D: TRBD2
J: TRBJ2-1
length: 13
CDR3: CSVEGLAIIEQFF
DNA: TGCAGCGTTGAAGGACTAGCGATAATTGAGCAGTTCTTC

size: few
V: TRBV20-1
D: TRBD2
J: TRBJ2-5
length: 15
CDR3: CSATSEAGGQETQYF
DNA: TGCAGTGCAACCAGCGAAGCGGGAGGGCAGGAGACCCAGTACTTC

size: NA
V: TRBV27
D: TRBD2
J: TRBJ2-5
length: 15
CDR3: CASSDGTSGYDEQYF
DNA: TGTGCCAGCAGTGATGGGACTAGCGGGTACGATGAGCAGTACTTC

size: NA
V: TRBV19
D: TRBD2
J: TRBJ2-5
length: 16
CDR3: CASSQGTSGRGETQYF
DNA: TGTGCCAGTAGTCAAGGGACTAGCGGGAGAGGCGAGACCCAGTACTTC

size: NA
V: TRBV12-3/TRBV12-4
D: NA
J: TRBJ1-1
length: 13
CDR3: CASSFGGRIEAFF
DNA: TGTGCCAGCAGTTTCGGGGGCCGCATTGAAGCTTTCTTT

size: few
V: TRBV10-3
D: TRBD2
J: TRBJ2-3
length: 14
CDR3: CAIRSSGTPDTQYF
DNA: TGTGCCATCAGATCTAGCGGGACTCCAGATACGCAGTATTTT

size: few
V: TRBV4-1
D: TRBD1
J: TRBJ2-7
length: 18
CDR3: CASSQDQWLGQGGYEQYF
DNA: TGCGCCAGCAGCCAAGATCAGTGGCTAGGACAGGGGGGCTACGAGCAGTACTTC

size: NA
V: TRBV7-9
D: TRBD1
J: TRBJ1-2
length: 17
CDR3: CASSPSMGTGGEDGYTF
DNA: TGTGCCAGCAGCCCCTCGATGGGGACAGGGGGCGAAGATGGCTACACCTTC

size: NA
V: TRBV15
D: TRBD2
J: TRBJ2-7
length: 17
CDR3: CATSKTGLAALSYEQYF
DNA: TGTGCCACCAGCAAAACAGGACTAGCGGCCCTCTCCTACGAGCAGTACTTC

size: few
V: TRBV9
D: TRBD2
J: TRBJ2-3
length: 16
CDR3: CASSVELAGVSDTQYF
DNA: TGTGCCAGCAGCGTAGAACTAGCGGGAGTATCAGATACGCAGTATTTT

size: NA
V: TRBV28
D: NA
J: TRBJ2-3
length: 19
CDR3: CASSPLGQGGILLTDTQYF
DNA: TGTGCCAGCAGCCCACTCGGACAGGGAGGGATCCTCCTCACAGATACGCAGTATTTT

size: few
V: TRBV10-3
D: TRBD2
J: TRBJ2-1
length: 14
CDR3: CAIGSAGGGNEQFF
DNA: TGTGCCATCGGTAGCGCGGGAGGTGGCAATGAGCAGTTCTTC

size: few
V: TRBV12-5
D: NA
J: TRBJ1-1
length: 12
CDR3: CASKPGVTEAFF
DNA: TGTGCTAGCAAACCAGGGGTCACTGAAGCTTTCTTT

size: NA
V: TRBV24-1
D: NA
J: TRBJ2-2
length: 13
CDR3: CATGSVGTGELFF
DNA: TGTGCCACCGGGAGTGTGGGCACCGGGGAGCTGTTTTTT

size: NA
V: TRBV4-2
D: TRBD1
J: TRBJ2-1
length: 15
CDR3: CASSHGTGMYNEQFF
DNA: TGTGCCAGCAGCCACGGGACAGGGATGTACAATGAGCAGTTCTTC

size: NA
V: TRBV30
D: NA
J: TRBJ1-1
length: 12
CDR3: CASGYPDTEAFF
DNA: TGTGCCTCGGGATATCCAGACACTGAAGCTTTCTTT

size: few
V: TRBV10-3
D: TRBD1
J: TRBJ2-7
length: 13
CDR3: CAIRWDRTYEQYF
DNA: TGTGCCATCAGATGGGACAGGACCTACGAGCAGTACTTC

size: few
V: TRBV6-1
D: TRBD1
J: TRBJ1-5
length: 14
CDR3: CASRLQGADQPQHF
DNA: TGTGCCAGCAGATTACAGGGGGCGGATCAGCCCCAGCATTTT

size: NA
V: TRBV15
D: NA
J: TRBJ2-1
length: 18
CDR3: CATSRGGIEGPWRNEQFF
DNA: TGTGCCACCAGCAGAGGGGGGATTGAGGGCCCCTGGCGAAATGAGCAGTTCTTC

size: many
V: TRBV19
D: TRBD1
J: TRBJ2-7
length: 13
CDR3: CASSIRDSYEQYF
DNA: TGTGCCAGCAGTATCCGGGACAGCTACGAGCAGTACTTC

size: few
V: TRBV6-5
D: TRBD2
J: TRBJ2-3
length: 14
CDR3: CASRGGGPTDTQYF
DNA: TGTGCCAGCAGGGGCGGGGGACCCACAGATACGCAGTATTTT

size: NA
V: TRBV4-1
D: TRBD1
J: TRBJ2-7
length: 16
CDR3: CASSQTLRDRFNEQYF
DNA: TGCGCCAGCAGCCAAACTCTCCGGGACAGGTTCAACGAGCAGTACTTC

size: once
V: TRBV6-5
D: NA
J: TRBJ2-5
length: 12
CDR3: CASKRTEETQYF
DNA: TGTGCCAGCAAGAGGACGGAAGAGACCCAGTACTTC

size: NA
V: TRBV4-2
D: TRBD1
J: TRBJ2-3
length: 17
CDR3: CASSLIQTGGGPDTQYF
DNA: TGTGCCAGCAGCCTAATTCAGACAGGGGGGGGACCAGATACGCAGTATTTT

size: few
V: TRBV29-1
D: NA
J: TRBJ1-2
length: 14
CDR3: CSVVRTTRNYGYTF
DNA: TGCAGCGTTGTGCGCACCACGAGGAACTATGGCTACACCTTC

size: once
V: TRBV5-1
D: TRBD2
J: TRBJ2-7
length: 15
CDR3: CASSGSASGTYEQYF
DNA: TGCGCCAGCAGCGGGTCGGCTAGCGGGACCTACGAGCAGTACTTC

size: NA
V: TRBV11-2
D: NA
J: TRBJ2-7
length: 14
CDR3: CASSAEWDLNEQYF
DNA: TGTGCCAGCAGCGCCGAGTGGGACTTAAACGAGCAGTACTTC

size: few
V: TRBV12-3/TRBV12-4
D: TRBD1
J: TRBJ2-1
length: 15
CDR3: CASSLVGGFYNEQFF
DNA: TGTGCCAGCAGTTTAGTAGGGGGCTTCTACAATGAGCAGTTCTTC

size: NA
V: TRBV2
D: NA
J: TRBJ2-7
length: 13
CDR3: CASSTGSPNEQYF
DNA: TGTGCCAGCAGTACTGGCAGTCCCAATGAGCAGTACTTC

size: NA
V: TRBV7-6
D: TRBD2
J: TRBJ2-1
length: 17
CDR3: CASSLELAGNSYNERFF
DNA: TGTGCCAGCAGCTTAGAACTAGCGGGGAACTCCTACAATGAGCGGTTCTTC

size: NA
V: TRBV12-3/TRBV12-4
D: NA
J: TRBJ2-1
length: 15
CDR3: CASSDGGDSGKEQFF
DNA: TGTGCCAGCAGCGACGGGGGTGACTCGGGCAAGGAGCAGTTCTTC

size: NA
V: TRBV7-2
D: NA
J: TRBJ1-2
length: 13
CDR3: CASSLGGPPGYTF
DNA: TGTGCCAGCAGCTTAGGCGGGCCCCCTGGCTACACCTTC

size: NA
V: TRBV7-9
D: TRBD2
J: TRBJ2-3
length: 16
CDR3: CASSHRLALATDTQYF
DNA: TGTGCCAGCAGTCATCGACTAGCCTTAGCCACAGATACGCAGTATTTT

size: NA
V: TRBV10-3
D: NA
J: TRBJ2-1
length: 16
CDR3: CAIGKEGSSRYNEQFF
DNA: TGTGCCATCGGAAAGGAGGGATCTAGCCGGTACAATGAGCAGTTCTTC

size: NA
V: TRBV5-1
D: TRBD1
J: TRBJ1-2
length: 17
CDR3: CASSLARTGRYIDGYTF
DNA: TGCGCCAGCAGCTTGGCCCGGACAGGCCGGTATATTGATGGCTACACCTTC

size: NA
V: TRBV5-1
D: TRBD2
J: TRBJ2-7
length: 17
CDR3: CASSLEGSGRGMGEQYF
DNA: TGCGCCAGCAGCTTGGAAGGTAGCGGGAGGGGTATGGGCGAGCAGTACTTC

size: NA
V: TRBV4-3
D: NA
J: TRBJ1-2
length: 15
CDR3: CASSPTRGTGYGYTF
DNA: TGCGCCAGCAGCCCCACGAGAGGGACTGGCTATGGCTACACCTTC

size: once
V: TRBV29-1
D: NA
J: TRBJ1-1
length: 12
CDR3: CSYSGDGAEAFF
DNA: TGCAGCTATTCCGGGGATGGAGCTGAAGCTTTCTTT

size: NA
V: TRBV20-1
D: TRBD2
J: TRBJ2-7
length: 17
CDR3: CSARAKLGLAGVDEQYF
DNA: TGCAGTGCTAGAGCAAAACTGGGACTAGCGGGAGTAGACGAGCAGTACTTC

size: few
V: TRBV20-1
D: TRBD2
J: TRBJ2-5
length: 14
CDR3: CSAAGLAGYNEQYF
DNA: TGCAGTGCTGCGGGACTAGCGGGATACAATGAGCAGTACTTC

size: few
V: TRBV20-1
D: NA
J: TRBJ1-6
length: 14
CDR3: CSTSVGRPNSPLHF
DNA: NA

size: NA
V: TRBV20-1
D: NA
J: TRBJ1-6
length: 17
CDR3: CSARDLSRQYYNSPLHF
DNA: TGCAGTGCTAGAGACCTCTCTCGACAGTACTATAATTCACCCCTCCACTTT

size: NA
V: TRBV5-1
D: NA
J: TRBJ2-7
length: 13
CDR3: CASATSSGYEQYF
DNA: TGCGCCAGCGCGACTAGTTCCGGCTACGAGCAGTACTTC

size: few
V: TRBV12-3/TRBV12-4
D: TRBD2
J: TRBJ2-7
length: 14
CDR3: CASRPRTSDYEQYF
DNA: TGTGCCAGCAGACCTCGGACTAGTGACTACGAGCAGTACTTC

size: NA
V: TRBV2
D: NA
J: TRBJ2-3
length: 15
CDR3: CASNDLRGASDTQYF
DNA: TGTGCCAGCAACGATCTCAGGGGGGCTTCAGATACGCAGTATTTT

size: NA
V: TRBV12-2
D: NA
J: TRBJ2-7
length: 16
CDR3: CASRSSLAGKEAEQYF
DNA: TGTGCAAGTCGCTCCTCTTTAGCGGGAAAGGAGGCCGAGCAGTACTTC